This TCR beta chain is drawn from a study of T cell clusters in autoimmune cytopenias. Whole-study results and caveats: No experiment has yet validated the function of the T cell clusters defined in silico. TRB repertoire shifts in secondary cytopenia and chronic lymphocytic leukemia mostly reflected lymphoma, not autoimmunity. Primary autoimmune cytopenia patients appeared to lack physiological T cell clusters present in healthy donors. A dominant lymphoma-associated repertoire apparently masked the cluster-lack signature in secondary cytopenia versus chronic lymphocytic leukemia.

Each sample's input was roughly 230 ng genomic DNA, some 34,000 genome equivalents. Germline loops: CDR1 MNHEY, CDR2 SVGAGI. This CDR3 region has 14 residues. One tube held mixed TRB-A and TRB-B primer pools for touch-down PCR. From its re-call of the multiplex PCR reads, TCRdb lists each CDR3 protein once, without DNA. The listing contains 7,000 to 9,500 distinct CDR3 sequences. As concerns this clonotype: Antigen unknown.

The receptor was isolated from a human donor with an autoimmune cytopenia or autoimmune hepatitis (not recorded which). The sequencing sample was made of peripheral blood. The genes are TRBV6-5 and TRBJ1-1; there is no DNA to check the TCRdb D call of TRBD1. CDR3 protein: CASTGGQGGTEAFF.